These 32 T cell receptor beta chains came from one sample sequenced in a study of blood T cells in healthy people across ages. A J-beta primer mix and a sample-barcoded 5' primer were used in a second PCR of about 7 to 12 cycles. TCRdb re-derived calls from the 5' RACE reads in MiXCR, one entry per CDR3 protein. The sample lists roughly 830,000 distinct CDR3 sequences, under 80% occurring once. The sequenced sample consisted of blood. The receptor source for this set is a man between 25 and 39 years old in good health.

CDR3 residues: CASSFKAGGSYEQYF. The CDR3 bases are TGTGCCAGCAGTTTCAAAGCGGGGGGATCCTACGAGCAGTACTTC. This sequence joins TRBV27 and TRBJ2-7; 9 bases agree with TRBD2. Germline CDR1 is MNHEY and CDR2 is SMNVEV (reference sequence). The V segment lost 3 bases and the J segment 1 base; nucleotides outside the gene matches: 4. The CDR3 runs 15 residues.

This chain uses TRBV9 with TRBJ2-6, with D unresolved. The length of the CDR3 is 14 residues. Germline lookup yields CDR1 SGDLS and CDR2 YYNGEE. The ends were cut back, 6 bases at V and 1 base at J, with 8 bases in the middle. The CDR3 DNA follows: TGTGCCAGCATGAAGGGTTCTGGGGCCAACGTCCTGACTTTC. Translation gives CASMKGSGANVLTF.

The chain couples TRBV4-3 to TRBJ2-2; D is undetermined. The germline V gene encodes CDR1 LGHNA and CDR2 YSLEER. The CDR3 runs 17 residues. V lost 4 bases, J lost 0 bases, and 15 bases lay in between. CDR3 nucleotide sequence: TGCGCCAGCAGCCCCTTTACCCGAGGAACGAACACCGGGGAGCTGTTTTTT. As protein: CASSPFTRGTNTGELFF.

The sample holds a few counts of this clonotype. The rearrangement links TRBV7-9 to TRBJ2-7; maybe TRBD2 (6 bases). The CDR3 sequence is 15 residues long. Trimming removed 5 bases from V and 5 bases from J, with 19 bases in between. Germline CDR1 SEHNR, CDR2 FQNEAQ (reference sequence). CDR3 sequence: CASSPGIRGMDEQYF. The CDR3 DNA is TGTGCCAGCAGCCCCGGGATCCGGGGGATGGACGAGCAGTACTTC.

The CDR3 spells CASRHSGGNMAFF. CDR3 DNA sequence: TGTGCCAGCAGGCACTCCGGCGGTAACATGGCTTTCTTT. The chain has TRBV11-1 and TRBJ1-1; D is ambiguous. The CDR3 consists of 13 residues. Germline V CDR1 and CDR2: SGHAT, FQDESV (reference sequence). V gave up 6 bases and J gave up 11 bases, with 19 bases separating them.

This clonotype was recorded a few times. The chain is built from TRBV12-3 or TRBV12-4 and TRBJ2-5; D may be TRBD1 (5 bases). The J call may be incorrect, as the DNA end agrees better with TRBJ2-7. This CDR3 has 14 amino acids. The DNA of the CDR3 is TGTGCCAGCAGTCCTTATCGACAGCAGCACGAGCAGTACTTC. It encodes CASSPYRQQHEQYF.

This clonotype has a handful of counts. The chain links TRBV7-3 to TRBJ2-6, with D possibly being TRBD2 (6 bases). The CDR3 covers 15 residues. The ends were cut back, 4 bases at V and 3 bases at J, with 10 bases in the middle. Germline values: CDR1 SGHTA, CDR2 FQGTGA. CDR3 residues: CASSSRGSGANVLTF. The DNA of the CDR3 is TGTGCCAGCAGCTCCCGGGGGAGTGGGGCCAACGTCCTGACTTTC.

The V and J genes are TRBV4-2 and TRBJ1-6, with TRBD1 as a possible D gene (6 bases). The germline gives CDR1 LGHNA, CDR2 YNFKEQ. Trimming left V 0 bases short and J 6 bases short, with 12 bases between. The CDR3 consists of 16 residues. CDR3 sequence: CASSQDWGLSNSPLHF. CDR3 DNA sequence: TGTGCCAGCAGCCAAGATTGGGGGCTTAGTAATTCACCCCTCCACTTT.

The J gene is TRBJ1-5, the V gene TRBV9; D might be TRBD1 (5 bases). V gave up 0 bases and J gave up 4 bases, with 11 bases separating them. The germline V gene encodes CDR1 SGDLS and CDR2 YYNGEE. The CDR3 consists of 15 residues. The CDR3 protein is CASSVGGGPNQPQHF. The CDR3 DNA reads TGTGCCAGCAGCGTAGGGGGGGGACCGAATCAGCCCCAGCATTTT. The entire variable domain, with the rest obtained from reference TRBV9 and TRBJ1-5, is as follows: DSGVTQTPKHLITATGQRVTLRCSPRSGDLSVYWYQQSLDQGLQFLIQYYNGEERAKGNILERFSAQQFPDLHSELNLSSLELGDSALYFCASSVGGGPNQPQHFGDGTRLSIL.

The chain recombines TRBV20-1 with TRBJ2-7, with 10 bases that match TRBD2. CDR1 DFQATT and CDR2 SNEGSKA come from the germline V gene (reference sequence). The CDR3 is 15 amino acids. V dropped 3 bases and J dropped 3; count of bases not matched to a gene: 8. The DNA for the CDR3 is TGCAGTGCTAGGCCCGGCCTAGCGGGGGACTACGAGCAGTACTTC. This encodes CSARPGLAGDYEQYF.

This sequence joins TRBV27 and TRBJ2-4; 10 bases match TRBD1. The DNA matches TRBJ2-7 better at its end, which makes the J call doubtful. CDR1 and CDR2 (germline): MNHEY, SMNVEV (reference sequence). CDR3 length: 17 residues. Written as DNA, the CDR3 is TGTGCCAGCAGTTCTCCCCTGGGACAGGGGAGGGTCTACGAGCAGTACTTC. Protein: CASSSPLGQGRVYEQYF.

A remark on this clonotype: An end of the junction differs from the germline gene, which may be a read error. Here the CDR3 DNA reads TGTGCCAGCAGCCCACTGGGGGGCTCTTCTAATGATCAGTTCTTC. It encodes CASSPLGGSSNDQFF. This chain links TRBV7-9 with TRBJ2-1, with D perhaps assigned TRBD1 or TRBD2 (6 bases each). This CDR3 is 15 amino acids long. The germline V gene encodes CDR1 SEHNR and CDR2 FQNEAQ (reference sequence).

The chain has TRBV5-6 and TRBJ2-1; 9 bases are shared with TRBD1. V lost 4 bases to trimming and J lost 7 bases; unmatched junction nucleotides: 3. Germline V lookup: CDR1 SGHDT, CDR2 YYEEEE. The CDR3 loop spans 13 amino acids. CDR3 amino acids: CASSRDRVNEQFF. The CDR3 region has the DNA TGTGCCAGCAGCCGGGACAGGGTAAATGAGCAGTTCTTC. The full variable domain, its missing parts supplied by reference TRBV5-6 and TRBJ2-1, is DAGVTQSPTHLIKTRGQQVTLRCSPKSGHDTVSWYQQALGQGPQFIFQYYEEEERQRGNFPDRFSGHQFPNYSSELNVNALLLGDSALYLCASSRDRVNEQFFGPGTRLTVL.

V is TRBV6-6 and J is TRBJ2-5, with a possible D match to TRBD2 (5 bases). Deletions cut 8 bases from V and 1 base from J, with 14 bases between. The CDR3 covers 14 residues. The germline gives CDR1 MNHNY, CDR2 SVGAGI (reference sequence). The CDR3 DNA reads TGTGCCAGCCTCCACCCGGGGTTCCAAGAGACCCAGTACTTC. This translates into CASLHPGFQETQYF.

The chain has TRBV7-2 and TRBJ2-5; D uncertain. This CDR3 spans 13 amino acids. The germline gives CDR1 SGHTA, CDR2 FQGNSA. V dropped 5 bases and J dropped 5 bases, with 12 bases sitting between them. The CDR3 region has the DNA TGTGCCAGCAGCCCGAGTTTCGGGGAGACCCAGTACTTC. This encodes CASSPSFGETQYF.

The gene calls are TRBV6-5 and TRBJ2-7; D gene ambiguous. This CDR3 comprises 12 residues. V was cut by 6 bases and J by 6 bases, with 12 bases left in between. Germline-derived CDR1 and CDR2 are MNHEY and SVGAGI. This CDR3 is CASSRTVFEQYF. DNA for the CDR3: TGTGCCAGCAGCCGGACGGTTTTCGAGCAGTACTTC.

The CDR3 reads CASSATGLAGSAGTQYF. The CDR3 DNA sequence: TGTGCCAGCAGCGCAACGGGACTAGCGGGATCTGCAGGTACGCAGTATTTT. The V and J genes are TRBV9 and TRBJ2-3, with 13 bases aligning to TRBD2. The CDR3 spans 17 residues. The junction had 12 bases not matched to a gene; V was cut back by 3 bases and J by 8 bases. The V gene's germline CDR1 is SGDLS and CDR2 YYNGEE.

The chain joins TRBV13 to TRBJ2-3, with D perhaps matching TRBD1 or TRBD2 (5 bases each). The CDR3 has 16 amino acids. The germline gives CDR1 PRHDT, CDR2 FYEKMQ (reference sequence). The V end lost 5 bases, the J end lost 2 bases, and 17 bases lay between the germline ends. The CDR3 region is CASSPVGARVTDTQYF. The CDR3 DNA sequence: TGTGCCAGCAGCCCAGTCGGGGCTAGAGTCACAGATACGCAGTATTTT.

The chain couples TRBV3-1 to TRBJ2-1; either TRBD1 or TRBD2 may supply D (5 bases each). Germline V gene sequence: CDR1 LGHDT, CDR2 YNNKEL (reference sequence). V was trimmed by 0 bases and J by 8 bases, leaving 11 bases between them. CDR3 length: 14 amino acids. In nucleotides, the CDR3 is TGTGCCAGCAGCCAAGATCGTCGAGGGGATGAGCAGTTCTTC. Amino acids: CASSQDRRGDEQFF.

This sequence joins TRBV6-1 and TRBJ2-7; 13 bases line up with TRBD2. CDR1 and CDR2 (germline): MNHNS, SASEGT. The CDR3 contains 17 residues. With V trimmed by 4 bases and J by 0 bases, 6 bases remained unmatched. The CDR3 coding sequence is TGTGCCAGCAGTGGACTAGCGGGGGGTTTTAGCTCCTACGAGCAGTACTTC. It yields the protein CASSGLAGGFSSYEQYF.

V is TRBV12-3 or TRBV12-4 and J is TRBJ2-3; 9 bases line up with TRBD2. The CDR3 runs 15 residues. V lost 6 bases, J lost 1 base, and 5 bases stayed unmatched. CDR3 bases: TGTGCCAGCAGCGAGGGGACTAGCCGCACAGATACGCAGTATTTT. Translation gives CASSEGTSRTDTQYF.

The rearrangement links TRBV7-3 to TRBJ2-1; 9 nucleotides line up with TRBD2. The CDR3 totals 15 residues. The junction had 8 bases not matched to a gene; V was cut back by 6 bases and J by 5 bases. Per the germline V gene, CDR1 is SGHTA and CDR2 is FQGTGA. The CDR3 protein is CASSPLGLANNEQFF. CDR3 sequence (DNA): TGTGCCAGCAGTCCCCTGGGACTAGCCAACAATGAGCAGTTCTTC. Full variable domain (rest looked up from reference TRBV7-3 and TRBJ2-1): GAGVSQTPSNKVTEKGKYVELRCDPISGHTALYWYRQSLGQGPEFLIYFQGTGAADDSGLPNDRFFAVRPEGSVSTLKIQRTERGDSAVYLCASSPLGLANNEQFFGPGTRLTVL.

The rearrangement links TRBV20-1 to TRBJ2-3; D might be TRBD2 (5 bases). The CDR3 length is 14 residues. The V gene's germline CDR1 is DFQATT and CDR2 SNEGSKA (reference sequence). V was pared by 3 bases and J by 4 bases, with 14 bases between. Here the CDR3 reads CSASVASRSDTQYF. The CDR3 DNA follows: TGCAGTGCTAGTGTAGCTAGCAGGTCAGATACGCAGTATTTT.

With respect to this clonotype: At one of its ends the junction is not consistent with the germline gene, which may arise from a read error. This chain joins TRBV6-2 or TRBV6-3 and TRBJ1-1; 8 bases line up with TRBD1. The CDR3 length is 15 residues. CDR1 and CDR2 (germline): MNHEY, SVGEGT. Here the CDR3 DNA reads TGTGCCAGCAGTTACTTCACAGGGGGTATCACTAAAGCTTTCTTT. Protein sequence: CASSYFTGGITKAFF.

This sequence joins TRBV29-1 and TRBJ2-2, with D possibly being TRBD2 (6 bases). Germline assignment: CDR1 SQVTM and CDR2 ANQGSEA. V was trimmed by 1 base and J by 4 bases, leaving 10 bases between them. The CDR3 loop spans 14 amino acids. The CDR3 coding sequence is TGCAGCGTTGAAGCCGGACTAACCACCGGGGAGCTGTTTTTT. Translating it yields CSVEAGLTTGELFF.

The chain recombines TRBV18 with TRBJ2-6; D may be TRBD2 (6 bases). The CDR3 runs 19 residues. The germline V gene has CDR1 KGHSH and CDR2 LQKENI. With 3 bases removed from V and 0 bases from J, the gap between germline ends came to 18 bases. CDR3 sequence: CASSPESGQGNSGANVLTF. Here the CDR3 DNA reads TGTGCCAGCTCACCGGAGAGCGGGCAGGGAAACTCTGGGGCCAACGTCCTGACTTTC.

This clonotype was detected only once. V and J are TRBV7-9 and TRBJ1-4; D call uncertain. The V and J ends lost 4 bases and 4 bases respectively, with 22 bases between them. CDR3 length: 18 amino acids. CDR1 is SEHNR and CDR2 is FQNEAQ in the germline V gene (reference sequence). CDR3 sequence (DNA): TGTGCCAGCAGCTCCGACCGCAAGCCCTTAAGTGGTAATGAAAAACTGTTTTTT. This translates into CASSSDRKPLSGNEKLFF.

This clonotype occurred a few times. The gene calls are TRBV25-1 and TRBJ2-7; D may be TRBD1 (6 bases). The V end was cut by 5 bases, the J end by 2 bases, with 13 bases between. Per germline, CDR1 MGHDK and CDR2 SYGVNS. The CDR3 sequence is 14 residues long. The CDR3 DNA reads TGTGCCAGCAGTCGCTGGGACACCCCCTACGAGCAGTACTTC. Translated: CASSRWDTPYEQYF.

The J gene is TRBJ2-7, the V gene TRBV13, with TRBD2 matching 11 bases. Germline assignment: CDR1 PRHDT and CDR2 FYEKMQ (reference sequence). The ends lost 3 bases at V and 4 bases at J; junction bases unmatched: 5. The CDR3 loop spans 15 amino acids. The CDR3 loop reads CASSLTSGDFYEQYF. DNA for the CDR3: TGTGCCAGCAGCTTGACTAGCGGGGATTTTTACGAGCAGTACTTC.

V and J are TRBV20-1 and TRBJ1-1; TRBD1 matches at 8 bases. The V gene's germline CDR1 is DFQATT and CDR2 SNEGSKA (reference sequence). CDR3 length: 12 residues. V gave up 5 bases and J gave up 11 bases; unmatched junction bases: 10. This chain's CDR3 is CSAPQGAGEAFF. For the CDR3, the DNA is TGCAGTGCTCCCCAGGGGGCAGGTGAGGCTTTCTTT.

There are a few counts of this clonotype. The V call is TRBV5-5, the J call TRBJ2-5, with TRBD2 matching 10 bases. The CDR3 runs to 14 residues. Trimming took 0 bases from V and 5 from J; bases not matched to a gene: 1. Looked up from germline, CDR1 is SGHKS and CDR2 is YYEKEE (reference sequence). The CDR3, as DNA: TGTGCCAGCAGCTTGGTGACTAGCGGGGAGACCCAGTACTTC. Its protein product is CASSLVTSGETQYF.

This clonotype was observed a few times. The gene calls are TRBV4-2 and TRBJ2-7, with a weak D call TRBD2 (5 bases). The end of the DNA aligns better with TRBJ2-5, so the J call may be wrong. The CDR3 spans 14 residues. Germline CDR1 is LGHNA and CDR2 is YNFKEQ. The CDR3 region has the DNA TGTGCCAGCAGCGCGCTCGAGCGGCGAGAGACCCAGTACTTC. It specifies CASSALERRETQYF.